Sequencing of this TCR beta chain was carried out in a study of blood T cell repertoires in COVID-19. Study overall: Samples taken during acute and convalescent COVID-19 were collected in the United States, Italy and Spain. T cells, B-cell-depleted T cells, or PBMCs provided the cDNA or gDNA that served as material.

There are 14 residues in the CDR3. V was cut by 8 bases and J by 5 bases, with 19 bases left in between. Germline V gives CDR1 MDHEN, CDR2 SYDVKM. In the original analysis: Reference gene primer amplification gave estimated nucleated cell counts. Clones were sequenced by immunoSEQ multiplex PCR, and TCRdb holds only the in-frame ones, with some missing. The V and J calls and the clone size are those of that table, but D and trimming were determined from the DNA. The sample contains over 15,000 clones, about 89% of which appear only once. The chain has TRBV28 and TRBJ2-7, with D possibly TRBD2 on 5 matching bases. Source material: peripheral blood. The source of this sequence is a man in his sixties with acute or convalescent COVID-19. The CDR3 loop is CASSSLERANEQYF. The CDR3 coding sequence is TGTGCCAGCTCGAGTTTGGAGAGGGCAAACGAGCAGTACTTC.